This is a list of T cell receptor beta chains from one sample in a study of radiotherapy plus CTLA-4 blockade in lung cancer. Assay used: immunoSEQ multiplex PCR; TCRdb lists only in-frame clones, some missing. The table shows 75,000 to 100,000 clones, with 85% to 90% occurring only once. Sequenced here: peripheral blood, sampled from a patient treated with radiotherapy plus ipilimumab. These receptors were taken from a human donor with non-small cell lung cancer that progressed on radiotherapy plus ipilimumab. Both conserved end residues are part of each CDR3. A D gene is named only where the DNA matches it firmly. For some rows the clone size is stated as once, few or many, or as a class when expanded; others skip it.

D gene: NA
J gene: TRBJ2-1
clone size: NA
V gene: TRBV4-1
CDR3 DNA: TGCGCCAGCAGCCAAGTTGGCAGGAGTGGCCTCGATGAGCAGTTCTTC
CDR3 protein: CASSQVGRSGLDEQFF

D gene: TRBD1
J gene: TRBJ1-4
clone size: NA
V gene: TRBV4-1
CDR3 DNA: TGCGCCAGCAGCCAAGGGACAGGGCCCTTTAATGAAAAACTGTTTTTT
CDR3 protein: CASSQGTGPFNEKLFF

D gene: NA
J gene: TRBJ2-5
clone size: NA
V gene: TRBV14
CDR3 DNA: TGTGCCAGCAGCCAAGAGAGGGTGGCGGGACGGGAGACCCAGTACTTC
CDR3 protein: CASSQERVAGRETQYF

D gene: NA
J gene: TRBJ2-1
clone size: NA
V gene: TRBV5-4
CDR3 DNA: TGTGCCAGCAGCTTGGTAACTCACAATGAGCAGTTCTTC
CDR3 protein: CASSLVTHNEQFF

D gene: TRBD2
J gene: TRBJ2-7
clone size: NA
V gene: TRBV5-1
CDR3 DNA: TGCGCCAGCAGCTTATCTACTAGCGGGGTCTACGAGCAGTACTTC
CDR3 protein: CASSLSTSGVYEQYF

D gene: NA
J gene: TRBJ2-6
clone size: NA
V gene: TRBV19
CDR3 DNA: TGTGCCACCAGGGACTCTGGGGCCAACGTCCTGACTTTC
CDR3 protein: CATRDSGANVLTF

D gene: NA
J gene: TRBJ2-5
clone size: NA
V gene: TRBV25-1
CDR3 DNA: TGTGCCAGCAGTTTGGGAGGCCCAACGGAGACCCAGTACTTC
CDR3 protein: CASSLGGPTETQYF

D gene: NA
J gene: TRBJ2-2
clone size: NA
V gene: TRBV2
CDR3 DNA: TGTGCCAGCAGCCCCCGGGGTGGGGCCGGGGAGCTGTTTTTT
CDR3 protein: CASSPRGGAGELFF

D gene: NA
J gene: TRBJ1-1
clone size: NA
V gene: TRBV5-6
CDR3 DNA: TGTGCCAGCAGCTTGCCAGGCCTAGGTGATACTGAAGCTTTCTTT
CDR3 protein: CASSLPGLGDTEAFF

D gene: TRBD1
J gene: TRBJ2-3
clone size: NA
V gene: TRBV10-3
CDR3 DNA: TGTGCCATCAGTGATTTTTGGACAGGGACTAGCACAGATACGCAGTATTTT
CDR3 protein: CAISDFWTGTSTDTQYF

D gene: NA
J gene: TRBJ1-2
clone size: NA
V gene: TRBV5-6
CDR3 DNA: TGTGCCAGCAGCCCGGCCATTGAAGCCTATGGCTACACCTTC
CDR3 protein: CASSPAIEAYGYTF

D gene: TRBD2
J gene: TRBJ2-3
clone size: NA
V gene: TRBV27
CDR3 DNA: TGTGCCAGCAGTTTAGCGGGAGGGCACGGGGATACGCAGTATTTT
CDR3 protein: CASSLAGGHGDTQYF

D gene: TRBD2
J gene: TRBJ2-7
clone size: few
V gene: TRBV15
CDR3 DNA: TGTGCCACCAGCAGAGATTCTAAGGCGGGAGAGTACGAGCAGTACTTC
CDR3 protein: CATSRDSKAGEYEQYF

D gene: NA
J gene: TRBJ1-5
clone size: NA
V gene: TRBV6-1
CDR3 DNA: TGTGCCAGCACCTTCCGGGGGGACCGCAATCAGCCCCAGCATTTT
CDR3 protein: CASTFRGDRNQPQHF

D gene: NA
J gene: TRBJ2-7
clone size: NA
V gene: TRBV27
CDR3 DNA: TGTGCCAGCAGCGGCCGGCCGACAGCAGATGAAGGCTACGAGCAGTACTTC
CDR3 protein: CASSGRPTADEGYEQYF

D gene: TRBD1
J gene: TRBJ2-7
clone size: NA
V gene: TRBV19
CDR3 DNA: TGTGCCAGTAGCCCGACAGGGTGGTACGAGCAGTACTTC
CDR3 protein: CASSPTGWYEQYF

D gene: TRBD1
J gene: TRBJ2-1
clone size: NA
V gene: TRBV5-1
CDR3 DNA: TGCGCCAGCAGCCTGGGGACAGGGCGGCGTGAGCAGTTCTTC
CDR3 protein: CASSLGTGRREQFF

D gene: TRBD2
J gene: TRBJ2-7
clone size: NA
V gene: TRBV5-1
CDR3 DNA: TGCGCCAGCAGCTTGAACGGCGGGGGGCTCAACGAGCAGTACTTC
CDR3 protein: CASSLNGGGLNEQYF

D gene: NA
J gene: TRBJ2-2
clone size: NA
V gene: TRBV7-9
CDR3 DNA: TGTGCCAGCAGCTCCATCTCGTCAGGGGGGTCCGGGGAGCTGTTTTTT
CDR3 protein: CASSSISSGGSGELFF

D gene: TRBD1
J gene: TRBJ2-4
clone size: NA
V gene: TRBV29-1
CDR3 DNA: TGCAGCGTTGAAAAGGGGGCTCGTAACATTCAGTACTTC
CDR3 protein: CSVEKGARNIQYF

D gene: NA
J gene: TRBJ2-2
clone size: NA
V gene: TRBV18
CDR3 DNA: TGTGCCAGCTCACCAAAACAGGGTTTCGGGGAGCTGTTTTTT
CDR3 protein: CASSPKQGFGELFF

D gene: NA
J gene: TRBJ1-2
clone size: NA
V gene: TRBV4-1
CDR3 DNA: TGCGCCAGCAGCCAAGGACCGGATACTAACTATGGCTACACCTTC
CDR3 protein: CASSQGPDTNYGYTF

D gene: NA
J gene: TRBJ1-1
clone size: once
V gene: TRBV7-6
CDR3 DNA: TGTGCCAGCAGCTTAGCGCAAACACAGGTTAACACTGAAGCTTTCTTT
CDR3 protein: CASSLAQTQVNTEAFF

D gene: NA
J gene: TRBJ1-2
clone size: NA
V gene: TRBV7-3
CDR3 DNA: TGTGCCCATACAGGTGGGCTAGCTAACTATGGCTACACCTTC
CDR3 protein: CAHTGGLANYGYTF

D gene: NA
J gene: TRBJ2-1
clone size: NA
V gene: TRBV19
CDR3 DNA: TGTGCCAGTAGTGAGGAGCAGTTCTTC
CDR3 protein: CASSEEQFF

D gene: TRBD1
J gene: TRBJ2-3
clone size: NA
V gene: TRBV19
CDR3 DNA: TGTGCCAGTAGTATAGGTGGGACAGGGACGACAGATACGCAGTATTTT
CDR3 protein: CASSIGGTGTTDTQYF

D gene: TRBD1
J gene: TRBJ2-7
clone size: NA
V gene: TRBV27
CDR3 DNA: TGTGCCAGCAGTTCTCCGGGACAGGGTAGTAACGAGCAGTACTTC
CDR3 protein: CASSSPGQGSNEQYF

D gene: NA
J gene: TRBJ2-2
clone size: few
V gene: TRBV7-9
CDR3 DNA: TGTGCCAGCAGCTTAGATGGGGGTTATCCCGGGGAGCTGTTTTTT
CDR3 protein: CASSLDGGYPGELFF